The clone carrying this TCR beta chain occurred once. What it recognizes is unknown. This CDR3 spans 16 amino acids. Germline V gene data show CDR1 as LNHNV and CDR2 as YYDKDF (reference sequence). The trim removed 1 base at V and 6 bases at J, leaving 8 bases unmatched. This record comes from a study of cytomegalovirus exposure and HLA in healthy donors. Study-wide results and limits: The only immune exposure information that was available was CMV serostatus. It was 150 to 200 TCR beta chains that were listed as cytomegalovirus-associated. Despite most TCR sequences being rare, some public TCRs occurred in many donors.

60 Vbeta and 13 Jbeta primers were used in PCR. Measured with immunoSEQ multiplex PCR; TCRdb has only the in-frame clones, and not every one. The sample consists of about 140,000 clones, around 80% of them appearing once. The chain employs TRBV15 and TRBJ1-4, with 7 nucleotides matching TRBD1. This clonotype was sampled from a woman aged 40 to 50 in good health and CMV-seronegative. The sequencing sample was made of PBMCs. The CDR3 loop is CATSRGQGLIYEKLFF. CDR3 bases: TGTGCCACCAGCAGAGGACAGGGTCTGATATATGAAAAACTGTTTTTT.